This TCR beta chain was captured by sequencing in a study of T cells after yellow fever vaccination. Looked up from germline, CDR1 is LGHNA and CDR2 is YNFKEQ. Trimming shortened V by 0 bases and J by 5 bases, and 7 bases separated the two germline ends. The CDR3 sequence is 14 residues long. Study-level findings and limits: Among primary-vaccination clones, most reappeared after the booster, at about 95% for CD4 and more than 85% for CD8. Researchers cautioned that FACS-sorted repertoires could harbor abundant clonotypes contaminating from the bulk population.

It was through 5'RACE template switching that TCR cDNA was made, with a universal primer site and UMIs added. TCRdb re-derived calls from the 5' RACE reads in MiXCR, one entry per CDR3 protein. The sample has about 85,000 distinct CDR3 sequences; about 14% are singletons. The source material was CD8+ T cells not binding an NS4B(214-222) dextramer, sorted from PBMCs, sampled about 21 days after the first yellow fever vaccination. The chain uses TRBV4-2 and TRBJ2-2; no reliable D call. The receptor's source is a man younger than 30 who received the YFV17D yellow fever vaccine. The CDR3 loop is CASSQEWDTGELFF. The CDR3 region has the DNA TGTGCCAGCAGCCAAGAGTGGGATACCGGGGAGCTGTTTTTT.